Sequencing of this T cell receptor (beta chain) was carried out in a study of T cells in Graves' hyperthyroidism and ophthalmopathy. General study points: Through a model of 13 V-J features, ophthalmopathy was separated from stable hyperthyroidism.

Remarks on this clonotype: Its antigen is not identified.

With duration under 3 months, ophthalmopathy was active: Clinical Activity Score at least 3, NOSPECS at least 4. Diagnoses were established using clinical symptoms, serum thyroxine and TRAb, thyroid ultrasound and orbital computed tomography. It was RNA transcripts that yielded the amplified TCR beta CDR3 regions. The study used the HTBI primer set for a first-round RT-PCR of the TCR CDR3. Each CDR3 protein gets one entry after TCRdb re-called the multiplex PCR reads with MiXCR. This sample has 310,000 or so distinct CDR3 sequences, with about 17% found just once. CDR1 SEHNR and CDR2 FQNEAQ come from the germline V gene (reference sequence). The CDR3 is made up of 16 amino acids. With V trimmed by 10 bases and J by 4 bases, 16 bases remained unmatched.

This TCR was recovered from an older woman with Graves' ophthalmopathy. The gene calls are TRBV7-9 and TRBJ1-2, with TRBD1 matching over 9 bases. Sequenced sample: blood. The chain's CDR3 is CAIETGTGLRGYGYTF. In DNA, the CDR3 is TGTGCCATCGAGACCGGGACAGGGCTTCGCGGCTATGGCTACACCTTC. The whole variable domain, filled in from reference TRBV7-9 and TRBJ1-2, reads DTGVSQNPRHKITKRGQNVTFRCDPISEHNRLYWYRQTLGQGPEFLTYFQNEAQLEKSRLLSDRFSAERPKGSFSTLEIQRTEQGDSAMYLCAIETGTGLRGYGYTFGSGTRLTVV.